Listed below are T cell receptor beta chains from one sample, sequenced in a study of T-cell memory formation after mild COVID-19. Each CDR3 protein is one row after TCRdb ran MiXCR on the 5' RACE reads. The sample holds 470,000 or so distinct CDR3 sequences, 18% seen once. The source material was PBMCs or a T cell subset sorted from them (not recorded which). The origin of the receptors is an adult woman who had mild COVID-19 (a few samples of this study predate the infection). Cell type and time point are not known. Each CDR3 is given with its conserved first and last residue. D genes are given only for firm matches. Clone size, where shown, is once, few, many, or a class for clones that have expanded.

v_call	clone_size	j_call	cdr3_length	d_call	cdr3_aa	cdr3_nt
TRBV21-1	NA	TRBJ2-1	15	NA	CASSNMTSGYNEQFF	TGTGCCAGCAGCAATATGACTAGCGGGTACAATGAGCAGTTCTTC
TRBV10-2	NA	TRBJ2-7	13	TRBD1	CASRGQGTGEQYF	TGCGCCAGCAGAGGACAGGGTACAGGCGAGCAGTACTTC
TRBV12-5	many	TRBJ2-3	12	NA	CASLRDLNTQYF	TGTGCTAGCCTCCGGGATCTAAATACGCAGTATTTT
TRBV24-1	NA	TRBJ2-5	18	TRBD1	CATSDLGPGQATQETQYF	TGTGCCACCAGTGATTTGGGGCCGGGACAGGCGACCCAAGAGACCCAGTACTTC
TRBV4-2	once	TRBJ1-5	17	TRBD1	CASSQNNRGEGNQPQHF	TGTGCCAGCAGCCAGAATAACAGGGGAGAAGGCAATCAGCCCCAGCATTTT
TRBV9	NA	TRBJ2-3	15	NA	CASSVAKWGSDTQYF	TGTGCCAGCAGCGTAGCCAAGTGGGGCTCAGATACGCAGTATTTT
TRBV12-3/TRBV12-4	NA	TRBJ2-5	14	NA	CASSSPPEGETQYF	TGTGCCAGCAGTTCCCCCCCGGAGGGGGAGACCCAGTACTTC
TRBV20-1	NA	TRBJ2-5	11	NA	CSVQRQETQYF	TGCAGTGTCCAGCGACAAGAGACCCAGTACTTC
TRBV9	NA	TRBJ2-7	15	TRBD2	CASSATSGSLGEQYF	TGTGCCAGCAGCGCTACTAGCGGGAGCCTGGGTGAGCAGTACTTC
TRBV6-5	NA	TRBJ2-1	13	NA	CASSYSRGGEQFF	TGTGCCAGCAGTTACTCGAGAGGCGGGGAGCAGTTCTTC
TRBV6-1	NA	TRBJ2-1	15	TRBD1	CASSEGWTGYDEQFF	TGTGCCAGCAGTGAAGGGTGGACAGGGTACGATGAGCAGTTCTTC
TRBV20-1	few	TRBJ2-3	14	NA	CSARGGGKSDTQYF	TGCAGTGCTAGAGGGGGCGGGAAATCAGATACGCAGTATTTT
TRBV9	NA	TRBJ2-2	14	NA	CASSVSPLTGELFF	TGTGCCAGCAGCGTATCGCCCCTCACCGGGGAGCTGTTTTTT
TRBV5-1	NA	TRBJ2-2	14	NA	CASSLDGSPGELFF	TGCGCCAGCAGCTTGGACGGTTCACCCGGGGAGCTGTTTTTT
TRBV4-1	few	TRBJ2-5	14	NA	CASSLTDGQETQYF	TGCGCCAGCAGCCTAACGGACGGACAAGAGACCCAGTACTTC
TRBV7-9	NA	TRBJ1-6	14	NA	CASSFAGVSSPLHF	TGTGCCAGCAGCTTTGCCGGTGTCTCTTCACCCCTCCACTTT
TRBV5-1	few	TRBJ2-3	18	NA	CASTPLGGGPISTDTQYF	TGCGCCAGCACCCCCTTAGGTGGAGGGCCCATTAGCACAGATACGCAGTATTTT
TRBV5-1	NA	TRBJ2-2	16	TRBD2	CASSLGRGVNTGELFF	TGCGCCAGCAGCTTGGGCCGGGGGGTGAACACCGGGGAGCTGTTTTTT
TRBV7-2	few	TRBJ2-7	16	TRBD2	CASSSGTSGSIYEQYF	TGTGCCAGCAGCTCCGGGACTAGCGGGAGTATTTACGAGCAGTACTTC
TRBV7-2	many	TRBJ2-2	13	NA	CASSLVRSGELFF	TGTGCCAGCAGCTTAGTACGATCCGGGGAGCTGTTTTTT
TRBV7-3	NA	TRBJ2-3	16	NA	CASSLTGGRYTDTQYF	TGTGCCAGCAGCTTAACTGGAGGGCGGTACACAGATACGCAGTATTTT
TRBV20-1	NA	TRBJ2-1	16	NA	CSARGIDQFGYNEQFF	TGCAGTGCTAGAGGGATTGACCAGTTTGGGTACAATGAGCAGTTCTTC
TRBV3-1	few	TRBJ1-4	14	TRBD1	CASSQGAGNEKLFF	TGTGCCAGCAGTCAGGGGGCGGGTAATGAAAAACTGTTTTTT
TRBV7-2	NA	TRBJ1-4	15	NA	CASSSPTGSSEKLFF	TGTGCCAGCAGCTCACCTACAGGGTCTAGCGAAAAACTGTTTTTT
TRBV5-5	NA	TRBJ2-1	15	NA	CASTPDGNSYNEQFF	TGTGCCAGCACACCTGACGGGAACTCCTACAATGAGCAGTTCTTC
TRBV12-3/TRBV12-4	NA	TRBJ1-3	18	TRBD1	CASSPAQIQGASGNTIYF	TGTGCCAGCAGCCCCGCCCAAATACAGGGGGCATCTGGAAACACCATATATTTT
TRBV27	NA	TRBJ2-3	17	TRBD1	CASSLAQTGFFTDTQYF	TGTGCCAGCAGCCTAGCCCAGACAGGGTTTTTCACAGATACGCAGTATTTT
TRBV20-1	NA	TRBJ2-1	19	NA	CSAPRGTGRRVSSYNEQFF	TGCAGTGCCCCCAGAGGGACGGGTCGGCGGGTAAGCTCCTACAATGAGCAGTTCTTC
TRBV7-8	NA	TRBJ2-1	14	NA	CASSSHAATNEQFF	TGTGCCAGCAGCTCCCACGCGGCCACCAATGAGCAGTTCTTC
TRBV3-1	NA	TRBJ1-1	18	TRBD1	CASSTVQGTAATHTEAFF	TGTGCCAGCAGCACCGTACAGGGGACGGCGGCGACCCACACTGAAGCTTTCTTT
TRBV11-2	many	TRBJ2-2	15	TRBD1	CASSLVRGRTGELFF	TGTGCCAGCAGCTTAGTCAGGGGGCGGACCGGGGAGCTGTTTTTT
TRBV4-2	many	TRBJ2-1	15	TRBD2	CASRPTSGDYNEQFF	TGTGCCAGCAGGCCGACTAGCGGGGACTACAATGAGCAGTTCTTC
TRBV20-1	many	TRBJ1-1	15	NA	CSALGQTWMNTEAFF	TGCAGTGCTCTGGGGCAGACGTGGATGAACACTGAAGCTTTCTTT
TRBV24-1	NA	TRBJ1-2	14	TRBD1	CATSDPTGPGGYTF	TGTGCCACCAGTGACCCGACAGGGCCTGGGGGCTACACCTTC
TRBV6-5	NA	TRBJ1-5	13	NA	CASCQGYNQPQHF	TGTGCCAGTTGCCAGGGCTACAATCAGCCCCAGCATTTT
TRBV20-1	few	TRBJ2-1	12	NA	CSARIGASEQFF	TGCAGTGCTAGAATCGGCGCATCTGAGCAGTTCTTC